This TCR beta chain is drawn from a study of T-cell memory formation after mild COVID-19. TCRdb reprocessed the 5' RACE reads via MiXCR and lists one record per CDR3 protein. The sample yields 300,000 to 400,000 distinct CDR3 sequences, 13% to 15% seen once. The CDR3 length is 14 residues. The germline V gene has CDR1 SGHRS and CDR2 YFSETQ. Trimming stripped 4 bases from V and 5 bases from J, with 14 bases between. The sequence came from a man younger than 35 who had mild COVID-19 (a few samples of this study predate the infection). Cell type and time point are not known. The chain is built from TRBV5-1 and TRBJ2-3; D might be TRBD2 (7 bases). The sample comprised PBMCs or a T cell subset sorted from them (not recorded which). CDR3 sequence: CASSLGGRGDTQYF. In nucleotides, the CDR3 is TGCGCCAGCAGCCTCGGGGGGCGGGGAGATACGCAGTATTTT.